The rows below give T cell receptor beta chains drawn from one sample of a study of cytomegalovirus exposure and HLA in healthy donors. Generated by immunoSEQ multiplex PCR, the TCRdb table keeps only in-frame clones and is missing some. The data show 180,000 or so clones, around 75% seen once. Sequencing input: PBMCs. These TCRs come from a woman in her thirties or forties in good health and CMV-seropositive. CDR3s include the opening cysteine and the closing phenylalanine or tryptophan. The D gene is left open where the match is weak. Some rows have no size entry. The others give once, few or many, or a class for an expanded clone.

TRBJ2-7 | TRBV6-6 | - | TRBD2 | TGTGCCAGCAGTTCTAGCGGGAGCCCCTACGAGCAGTACTTC | CASSSSGSPYEQYF
TRBJ2-6 | TRBV19 | - | - | TGTGCCAGTAAACTAACCAGCGCCTCTGGGGCCAACGTCCTGACTTTC | CASKLTSASGANVLTF
TRBJ2-7 | TRBV29-1 | - | - | TGCAGCGTTAGGCGCCTACAGACCTACGAGCAGTACTTC | CSVRRLQTYEQYF
TRBJ2-5 | TRBV29-1 | - | - | TGCAGCGTTGAAAGGAGGCCAGAGACCCAGTACTTC | CSVERRPETQYF
TRBJ2-7 | TRBV25-1 | - | TRBD2 | TGTGCCAGCAGTGTCGCGCTAGCGGGAGACTACGAGCAGTACTTC | CASSVALAGDYEQYF
TRBJ2-7 | TRBV7-2 | - | TRBD1 | TGTGCCAGCAGTTTGTCAAACAGGGGCGAGCAGTACTTC | CASSLSNRGEQYF
TRBJ2-7 | TRBV28 | - | TRBD2 | TGTGCCAGCCATTCAATCAGACTAGCGGCCTACGAGCAGTACTTC | CASHSIRLAAYEQYF
TRBJ2-7 | TRBV7-3 | - | TRBD2 | TGTGCCAGCAGCTTAACTGTAGCCGGGACTAGCGGGAGTTCCGAGCAGTACTTC | CASSLTVAGTSGSSEQYF
TRBJ1-5 | TRBV19 | once | TRBD1 | TGTGCCAGTAGCCCACCGGGACAGGGGGTTTTGGGCAATCAGCCCCAGCATTTT | CASSPPGQGVLGNQPQHF
TRBJ2-7 | TRBV9 | - | - | TGTGCCAGCAGCGCAGACTATGGCGGTTGGAGGGAGCAGTACTTC | CASSADYGGWREQYF
TRBJ2-3 | TRBV7-8 | - | - | TGTGCCAGCAGCTTACGGCAGGGTAGCACAGATACGCAGTATTTT | CASSLRQGSTDTQYF
TRBJ1-1 | TRBV2 | - | - | TGTGCCAGCAGTACAGGTTTGAACACTGAAGCTTTCTTT | CASSTGLNTEAFF
TRBJ2-7 | TRBV5-4 | medium-sized | - | TGTGCCAGCAGCCTCCAGCGGGCTACGACCTACGAGCAGTACTTC | CASSLQRATTYEQYF
TRBJ2-1 | TRBV5-4 | - | TRBD1 | TGTGCCAGCAGCTTGGCAGGGGGCGGTAGGCTCTCCTACAATGAGCAGTTCTTC | CASSLAGGGRLSYNEQFF
TRBJ2-7 | TRBV29-1 | - | TRBD2 | TGCAGCGTTGAAGGCGGGACTAGCGGGAGTCCCTACGAGCAGTACTTC | CSVEGGTSGSPYEQYF
TRBJ2-1 | TRBV7-6 | - | - | TGTGCCAGCAGAGATAGTGTTTCCCCGGAGCAGTTCTTC | CASRDSVSPEQFF
TRBJ1-4 | TRBV30 | once | - | TGTGCCTGGTCAACTGGCCCCGGGAATGAAAAACTGTTTTTT | CAWSTGPGNEKLFF
TRBJ2-7 | TRBV27 | - | TRBD1 | TGTGCCAGCAGTTTATCAGGGGGCTATCTTCTCGAGCAGTACTTC | CASSLSGGYLLEQYF
TRBJ2-7 | TRBV28 | - | TRBD1 | TGTGCCAGCAGTCGGACCGGGACAGGGACCTACGAGCAGTACTTC | CASSRTGTGTYEQYF
TRBJ2-1 | TRBV19 | - | TRBD1 | TGTGCCAGTAGTATGAGGGACAGGGGCTGGAATGAGCAGTTCTTC | CASSMRDRGWNEQFF
TRBJ1-2 | TRBV2 | - | - | TGTGCCGGCCGAAATAACTATGGCTACACCTTC | CAGRNNYGYTF
TRBJ2-7 | TRBV28 | - | - | TGTGCCAGCAGTTTGATTGACAAAAGCAAGCAGTACTTC | CASSLIDKSKQYF
TRBJ1-1 | TRBV28 | - | TRBD1 | TGTGCCAGCATTAGCGGGACAGGGGGTCGTACTGAAGCTTTCTTT | CASISGTGGRTEAFF
TRBJ2-7 | TRBV7-9 | - | TRBD1 | TGTGCCAGCACCGGACAGGGGAAACTAACCTACGAGCAGTACTTC | CASTGQGKLTYEQYF
TRBJ1-1 | TRBV19 | - | TRBD1 | TGTGCCAGTCGCCGGACAGGGATGGTTCAGAACACTGAAGCTTTCTTT | CASRRTGMVQNTEAFF
TRBJ1-2 | TRBV19 | - | - | TGTGCCAGTAGTTCCACCAGCCTCGCTAGCGGTGGCTACACCTTC | CASSSTSLASGGYTF
TRBJ2-7 | TRBV19 | few | - | TGTGCCAGTAGTATAGTTAAGGAGTCCTACGAGCAGTACTTC | CASSIVKESYEQYF
TRBJ1-5 | TRBV18 | - | TRBD1 | TGTGCCAGCTCACCGGGGGGGACAGGGCCCTTTATGGAGCCCCAGCATTTT | CASSPGGTGPFMEPQHF
TRBJ1-4 | TRBV27 | - | - | TGTGCCAGCACAGGCAACTATGAAAAACTGTTTTTT | CASTGNYEKLFF
TRBJ2-7 | TRBV6-1 | few | TRBD1 | TGTGCCAGCAGGGGACAGAGCTCCTACGAGCAGTACTTC | CASRGQSSYEQYF
TRBJ2-2 | TRBV29-1 | - | - | TGCAGCACCCCCCCCTTACTGACAGTACGCCTCACCGGGGAGCTGTTTTTT | CSTPPLLTVRLTGELFF